This TCR beta chain was found in a study of blood T cell repertoires in COVID-19. Study-level information: Acute and convalescent COVID-19 specimens originated in the United States, Italy and Spain. PBMCs, B-cell-depleted T cells, or T cells provided the cDNA or gDNA that made up the material.

In the study's own analysis: The authors estimated nucleated cell counts from reference gene primer amplification. Clones were read by immunoSEQ multiplex PCR, and TCRdb kept only the in-frame ones, dropping some. V, J and clone size are those of that table, while D and trimming were read from the DNA. The sample shows 300,000 to 400,000 clones, around 87% of them seen only once. This TCR was sampled from a woman between 45 and 65 years old with active or convalescent COVID-19. The material sequenced was peripheral blood.

CDR3 loop: CASSFRVGGNTEAFF. DNA of the CDR3: TGTGCCAGCAGCTTTCGAGTAGGGGGTAACACTGAAGCTTTCTTT. The chain couples TRBV7-9 to TRBJ1-1, with D tentatively TRBD1 (6 bases). Germline-derived CDR1 and CDR2 are SEHNR and FQNEAQ (reference sequence). V was trimmed by 3 bases and J by 2 bases, leaving 13 bases between them. The CDR3 is 15 amino acids.